Reported below is one T cell receptor (beta chain). What it recognizes is unknown. Sequencing was performed with immunoSEQ multiplex PCR; in TCRdb, only in-frame clones are kept and a portion is missing. The table lists roughly 140,000 clones, 90% to 95% of them singletons, with approximately 1.6% in the top ten. The data originate from a study of T cell responses to AZD1222 COVID-19 vaccine. Overall study findings and caveats: Spike-specific TCR breadth and depth went up after people got two AZD1222 doses.

Second-dose intervals near 4 or 12 weeks were combined. The sequenced sample was peripheral blood, obtained 28 days after the second AZD1222 dose. This TCR was sampled from an adult who received the AZD1222 COVID-19 vaccine.

The DNA of the CDR3 is TGTGCCAGCACGCTAGTAGGCACTGAAGCTTTCTTT. This translates into CASTLVGTEAFF. This chain joins TRBV6-6 and TRBJ1-1; D gene uncertain. This CDR3 comprises 12 residues. CDR1 MNHNY and CDR2 SVGAGI come from the germline V gene (reference sequence). The germline V and J ends were trimmed by 7 bases and 4 bases, with 10 bases remaining between them.